This TCR beta chain was recorded in a study of cytomegalovirus exposure and HLA in healthy donors. The CDR3 totals 15 residues. V shed 5 bases, J shed 4 bases, and the junction held 9 bases outside the gene matches. CDR1 and CDR2 (germline): SSHAT, FNYEAQ (reference sequence). Study-wide results and caveats: Among TCR beta chains, those listed as cytomegalovirus-associated numbered about 150.

Libraries were prepared by immunoSEQ multiplex PCR; TCRdb keeps only in-frame clonotypes and omits some of them. The data show 150,000 to 180,000 clones, with about 82% seen just once and 2.1% held by the top ten. Separation from the approximately 720-subject first cohort characterized the roughly 120-subject validation cohort, to which the donors belonged. Comments on this clone: What it binds is not known.

The chain recombines TRBV7-7 with TRBJ2-5; TRBD1 aligns across 8 bases. The specimen was PBMCs. This TCR was recovered from a human donor in good health. CDR3 sequence reads: CASSPQGGTGETQYF. For the CDR3, the DNA is TGTGCCAGCAGCCCCCAAGGGGGGACAGGAGAGACCCAGTACTTC. The whole variable domain, remainder taken from reference TRBV7-7 and TRBJ2-5, is GAGVSQSPRYKVTKRGQDVTLRCDPISSHATLYWYQQALGQGPEFLTYFNYEAQPDKSGLPSDRFSAERPEGSISTLTIQRTEQRDSAMYRCASSPQGGTGETQYFGPGTRLLVL.